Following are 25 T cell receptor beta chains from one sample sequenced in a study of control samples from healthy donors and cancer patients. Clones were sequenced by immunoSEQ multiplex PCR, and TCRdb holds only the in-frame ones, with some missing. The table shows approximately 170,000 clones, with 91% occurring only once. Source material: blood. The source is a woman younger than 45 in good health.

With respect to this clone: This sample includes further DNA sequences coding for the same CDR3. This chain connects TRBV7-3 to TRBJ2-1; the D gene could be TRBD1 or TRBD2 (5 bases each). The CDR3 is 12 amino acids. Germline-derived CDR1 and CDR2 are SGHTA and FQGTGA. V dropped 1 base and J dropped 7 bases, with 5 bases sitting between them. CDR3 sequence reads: CASSLRGNEQFF. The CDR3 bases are TGTGCCAGCAGCTTAAGGGGGAATGAGCAGTTCTTC.

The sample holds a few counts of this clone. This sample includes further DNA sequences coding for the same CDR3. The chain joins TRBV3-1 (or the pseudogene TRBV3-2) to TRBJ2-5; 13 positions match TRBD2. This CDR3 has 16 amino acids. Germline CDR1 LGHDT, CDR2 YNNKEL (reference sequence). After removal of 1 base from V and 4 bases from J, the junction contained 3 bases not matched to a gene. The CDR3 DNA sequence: TGTGCCAGCAGCCAAGGACTAGCGGGGGGCGGAGAGACCCAGTACTTC. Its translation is CASSQGLAGGGETQYF.

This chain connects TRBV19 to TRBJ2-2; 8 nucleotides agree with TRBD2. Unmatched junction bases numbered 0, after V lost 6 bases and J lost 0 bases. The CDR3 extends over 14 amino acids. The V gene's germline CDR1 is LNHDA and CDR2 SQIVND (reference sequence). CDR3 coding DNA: TGTGCCAGTAGAGCGGGGGCGAACACCGGGGAGCTGTTTTTT. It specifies CASRAGANTGELFF. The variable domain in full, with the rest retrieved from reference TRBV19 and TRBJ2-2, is DGGITQSPKYLFRKEGQNVTLSCEQNLNHDAMYWYRQDPGQGLRLIYYSQIVNDFQKGDIAEGYSVSREKKESFPLTVTSAQKNPTAFYLCASRAGANTGELFFGEGSRLTVL.

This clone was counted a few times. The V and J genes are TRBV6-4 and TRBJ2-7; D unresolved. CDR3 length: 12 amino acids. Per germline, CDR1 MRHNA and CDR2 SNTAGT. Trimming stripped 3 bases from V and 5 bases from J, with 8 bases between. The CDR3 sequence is CASSEGIDEQYF. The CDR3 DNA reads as TGTGCCAGCAGTGAGGGTATAGACGAGCAGTACTTC.

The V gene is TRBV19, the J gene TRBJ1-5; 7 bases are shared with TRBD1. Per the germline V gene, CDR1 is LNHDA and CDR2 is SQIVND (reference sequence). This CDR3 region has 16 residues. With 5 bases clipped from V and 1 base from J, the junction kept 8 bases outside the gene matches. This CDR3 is CASSPLQGGSNQPQHF. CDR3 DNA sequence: TGTGCCAGTAGTCCACTCCAGGGGGGGAGCAATCAGCCCCAGCATTTT.

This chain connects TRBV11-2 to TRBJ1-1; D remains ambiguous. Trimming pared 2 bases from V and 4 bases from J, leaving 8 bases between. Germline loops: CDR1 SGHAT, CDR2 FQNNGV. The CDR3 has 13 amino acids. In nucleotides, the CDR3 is TGTGCCAGCAGCTTAACAGCAGGCACTGAAGCTTTCTTT. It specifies CASSLTAGTEAFF.

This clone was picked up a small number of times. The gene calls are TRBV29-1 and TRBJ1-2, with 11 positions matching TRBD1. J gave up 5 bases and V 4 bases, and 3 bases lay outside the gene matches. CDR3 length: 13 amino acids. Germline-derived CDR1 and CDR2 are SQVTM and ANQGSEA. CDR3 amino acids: CSVVGTGGYGYTF. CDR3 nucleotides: TGCAGCGTTGTCGGGACAGGGGGGTATGGCTACACCTTC.

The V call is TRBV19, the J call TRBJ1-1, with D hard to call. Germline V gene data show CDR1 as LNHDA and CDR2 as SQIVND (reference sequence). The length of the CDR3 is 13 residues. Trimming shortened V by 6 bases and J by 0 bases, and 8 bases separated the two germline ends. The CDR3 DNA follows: TGTGCCAGTAGCGGAGTCATGAACACTGAAGCTTTCTTT. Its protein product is CASSGVMNTEAFF.

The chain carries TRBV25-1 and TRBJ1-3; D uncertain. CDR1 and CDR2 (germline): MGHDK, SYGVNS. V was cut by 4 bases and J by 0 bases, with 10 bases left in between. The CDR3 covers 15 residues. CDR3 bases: TGTGCCAGCAGTGGGAGACACCTCTCTGGAAACACCATATATTTT. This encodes CASSGRHLSGNTIYF. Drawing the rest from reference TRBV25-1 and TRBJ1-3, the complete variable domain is EADIYQTPRYLVIGTGKKITLECSQTMGHDKMYWYQQDPGMELHLIHYSYGVNSTEKGDLSSESTVSRIRTEHFPLTLESARPSHTSQYLCASSGRHLSGNTIYFGEGSWLTVV.

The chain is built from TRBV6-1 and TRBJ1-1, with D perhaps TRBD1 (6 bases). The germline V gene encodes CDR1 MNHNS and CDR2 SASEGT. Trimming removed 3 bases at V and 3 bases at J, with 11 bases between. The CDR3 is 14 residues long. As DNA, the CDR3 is TGTGCCAGCAGTGACAGGGGAGGGCACACTGAAGCTTTCTTT. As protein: CASSDRGGHTEAFF.

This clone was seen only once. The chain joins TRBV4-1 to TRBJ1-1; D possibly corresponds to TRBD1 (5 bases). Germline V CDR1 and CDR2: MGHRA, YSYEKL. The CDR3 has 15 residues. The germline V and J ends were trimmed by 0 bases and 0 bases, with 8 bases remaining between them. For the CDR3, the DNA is TGCGCCAGCAGCCAAGATCCGGGACTGAACACTGAAGCTTTCTTT. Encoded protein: CASSQDPGLNTEAFF.

The CDR3 DNA reads TGTGCCAGCAGTTTAATCGGGACGTCTGGCTACACCTTC. Translation: CASSLIGTSGYTF. The chain couples TRBV12-3 or TRBV12-4 to TRBJ1-2, with a possible D match to TRBD1 (5 bases). The CDR3 runs 13 residues. The V and J ends lost 2 bases and 7 bases respectively, with 11 bases between them.

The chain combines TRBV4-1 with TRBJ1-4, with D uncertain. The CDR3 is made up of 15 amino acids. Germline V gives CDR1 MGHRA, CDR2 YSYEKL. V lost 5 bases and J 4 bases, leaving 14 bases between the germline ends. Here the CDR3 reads CASSALDWGNEKLFF. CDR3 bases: TGCGCCAGCAGCGCCCTCGATTGGGGTAATGAAAAACTGTTTTTT.

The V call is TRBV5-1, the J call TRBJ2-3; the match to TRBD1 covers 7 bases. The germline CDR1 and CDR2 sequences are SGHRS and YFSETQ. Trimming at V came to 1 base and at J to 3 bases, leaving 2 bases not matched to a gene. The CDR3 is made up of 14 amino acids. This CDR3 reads CASSLQGETDTQYF. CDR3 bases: TGCGCCAGCAGCTTGCAGGGGGAGACAGATACGCAGTATTTT.

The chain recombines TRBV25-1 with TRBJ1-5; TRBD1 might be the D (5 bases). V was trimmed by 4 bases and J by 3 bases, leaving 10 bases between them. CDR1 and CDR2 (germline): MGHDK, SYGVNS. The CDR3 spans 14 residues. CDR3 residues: CASSAGGDNQPQHF. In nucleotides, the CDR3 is TGTGCCAGCAGTGCTGGGGGAGACAATCAGCCCCAGCATTTT. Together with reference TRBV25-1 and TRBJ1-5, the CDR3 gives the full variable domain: EADIYQTPRYLVIGTGKKITLECSQTMGHDKMYWYQQDPGMELHLIHYSYGVNSTEKGDLSSESTVSRIRTEHFPLTLESARPSHTSQYLCASSAGGDNQPQHFGDGTRLSIL.

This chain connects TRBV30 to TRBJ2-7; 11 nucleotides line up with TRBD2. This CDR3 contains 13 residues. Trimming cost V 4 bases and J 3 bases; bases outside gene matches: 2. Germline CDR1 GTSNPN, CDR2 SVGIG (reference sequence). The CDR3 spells CAWKLAGGYEQYF. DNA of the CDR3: TGTGCCTGGAAGCTAGCGGGAGGCTACGAGCAGTACTTC.

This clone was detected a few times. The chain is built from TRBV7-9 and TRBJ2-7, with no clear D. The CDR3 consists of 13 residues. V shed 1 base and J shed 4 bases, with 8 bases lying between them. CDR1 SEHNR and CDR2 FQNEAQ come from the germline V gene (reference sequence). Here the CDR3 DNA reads TGTGCCAGCAGCTTAGAAAGGACGTACGAGCAGTACTTC. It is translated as CASSLERTYEQYF.

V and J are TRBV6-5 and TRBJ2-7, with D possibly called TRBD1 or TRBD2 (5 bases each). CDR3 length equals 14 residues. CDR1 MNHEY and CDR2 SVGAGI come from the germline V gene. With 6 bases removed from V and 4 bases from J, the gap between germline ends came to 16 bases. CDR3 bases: TGTGCCAGCAGAACGGGACGACGGGAATACGAGCAGTACTTC. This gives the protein CASRTGRREYEQYF.

The CDR3 sequence: CASSFLRGEGTAFF. The CDR3 region has the DNA TGTGCCAGCAGCTTCCTCAGGGGTGAGGGGACAGCTTTCTTT. The V gene is TRBV7-2, the J gene TRBJ1-1; TRBD1 might be the D (6 bases). The ends were cut back, 3 bases at V and 10 bases at J, with 18 bases in the middle. The CDR3 extends over 14 amino acids. The V gene's germline CDR1 is SGHTA and CDR2 FQGNSA.

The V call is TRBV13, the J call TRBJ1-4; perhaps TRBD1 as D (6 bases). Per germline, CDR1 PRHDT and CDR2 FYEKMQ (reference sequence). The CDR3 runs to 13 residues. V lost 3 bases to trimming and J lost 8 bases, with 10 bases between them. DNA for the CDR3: TGTGCCAGCAGCTTTTTAGGGGGAGAAAAACTGTTTTTT. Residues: CASSFLGGEKLFF.

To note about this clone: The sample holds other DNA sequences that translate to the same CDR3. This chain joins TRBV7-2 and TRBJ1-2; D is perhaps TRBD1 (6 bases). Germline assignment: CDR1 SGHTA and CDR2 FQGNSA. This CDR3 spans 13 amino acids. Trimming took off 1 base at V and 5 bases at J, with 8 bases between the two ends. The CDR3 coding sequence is TGTGCCAGCAGCTTAGGGCAGGGGTATGGCTACACCTTC. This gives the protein CASSLGQGYGYTF.

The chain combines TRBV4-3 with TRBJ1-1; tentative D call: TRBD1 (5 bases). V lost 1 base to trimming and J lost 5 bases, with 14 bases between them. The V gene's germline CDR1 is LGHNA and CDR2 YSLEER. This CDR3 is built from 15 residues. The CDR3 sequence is CASSQGGRVGTEAFF. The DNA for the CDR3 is TGCGCCAGCAGCCAAGGCGGCAGGGTGGGAACTGAAGCTTTCTTT.

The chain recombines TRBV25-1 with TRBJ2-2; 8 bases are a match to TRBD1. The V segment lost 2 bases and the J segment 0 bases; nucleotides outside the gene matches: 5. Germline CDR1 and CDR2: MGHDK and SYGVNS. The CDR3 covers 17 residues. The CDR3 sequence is CASSESRDRPNTGELFF. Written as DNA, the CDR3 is TGTGCCAGCAGTGAAAGTCGGGACAGGCCGAACACCGGGGAGCTGTTTTTT.

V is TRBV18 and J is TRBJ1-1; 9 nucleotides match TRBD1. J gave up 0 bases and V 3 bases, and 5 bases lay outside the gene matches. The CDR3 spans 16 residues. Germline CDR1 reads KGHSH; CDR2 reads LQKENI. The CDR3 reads CASSPGQGRMNTEAFF. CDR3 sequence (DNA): TGTGCCAGCTCACCCGGACAGGGGAGGATGAACACTGAAGCTTTCTTT. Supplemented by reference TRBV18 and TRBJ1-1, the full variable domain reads NAGVMQNPRHLVRRRGQEARLRCSPMKGHSHVYWYRQLPEEGLKFMVYLQKENIIDESGMPKERFSAEFPKEGPSILRIQQVVRGDSAAYFCASSPGQGRMNTEAFFGQGTRLTVV.

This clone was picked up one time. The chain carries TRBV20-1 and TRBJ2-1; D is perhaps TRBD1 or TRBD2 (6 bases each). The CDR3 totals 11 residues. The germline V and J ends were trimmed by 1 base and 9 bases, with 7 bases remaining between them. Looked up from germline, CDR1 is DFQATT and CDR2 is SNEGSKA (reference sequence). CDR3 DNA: TGCAGTGCTAGAGGGGGGGCTGAGCAGTTCTTC. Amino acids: CSARGGAEQFF.